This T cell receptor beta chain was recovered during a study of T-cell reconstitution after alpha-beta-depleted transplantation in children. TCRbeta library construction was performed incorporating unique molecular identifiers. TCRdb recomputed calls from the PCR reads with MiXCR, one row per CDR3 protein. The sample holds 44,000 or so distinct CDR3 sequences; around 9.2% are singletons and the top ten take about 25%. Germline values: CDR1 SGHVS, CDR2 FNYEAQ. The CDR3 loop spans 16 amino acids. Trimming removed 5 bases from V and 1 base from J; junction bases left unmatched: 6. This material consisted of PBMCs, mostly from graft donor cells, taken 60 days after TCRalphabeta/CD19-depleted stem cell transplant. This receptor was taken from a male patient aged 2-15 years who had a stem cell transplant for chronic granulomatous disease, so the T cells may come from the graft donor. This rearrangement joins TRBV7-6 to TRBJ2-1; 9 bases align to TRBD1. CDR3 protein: CASSPGTGRSYNEQFF. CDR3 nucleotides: TGTGCCAGCAGCCCCGGGACAGGGAGATCCTACAATGAGCAGTTCTTC.